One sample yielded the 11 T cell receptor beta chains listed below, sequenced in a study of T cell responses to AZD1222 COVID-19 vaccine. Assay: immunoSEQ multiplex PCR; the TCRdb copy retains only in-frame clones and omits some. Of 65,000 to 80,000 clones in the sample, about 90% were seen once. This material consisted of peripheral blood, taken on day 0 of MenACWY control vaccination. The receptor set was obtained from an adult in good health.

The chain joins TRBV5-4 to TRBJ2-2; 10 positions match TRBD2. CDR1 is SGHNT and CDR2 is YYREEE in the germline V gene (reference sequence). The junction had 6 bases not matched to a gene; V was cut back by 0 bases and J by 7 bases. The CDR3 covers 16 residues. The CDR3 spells CASSLAASGRGGELFF. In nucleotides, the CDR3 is TGTGCCAGCAGCTTGGCTGCTAGCGGGAGAGGCGGGGAGCTGTTTTTT.

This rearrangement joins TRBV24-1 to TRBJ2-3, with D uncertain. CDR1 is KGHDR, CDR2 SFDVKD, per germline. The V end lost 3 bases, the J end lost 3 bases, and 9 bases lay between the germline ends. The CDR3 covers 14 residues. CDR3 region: CATSDRSATDTQYF. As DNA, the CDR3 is TGTGCCACCAGTGATAGGAGTGCGACAGATACGCAGTATTTT.

The CDR3 bases are TGTGCTAGTGGAGTTTCTGGGGCCAACGTCCTGACTTTC. Translated, it gives CASGVSGANVLTF. The V and J genes are TRBV12-5 and TRBJ2-6; D is uncertain. The V gene lost 6 bases and the J gene lost 1 base, with 4 bases spanning the gap. The CDR3 totals 13 residues. Germline lookup yields CDR1 LGHNT and CDR2 FRNRAP.

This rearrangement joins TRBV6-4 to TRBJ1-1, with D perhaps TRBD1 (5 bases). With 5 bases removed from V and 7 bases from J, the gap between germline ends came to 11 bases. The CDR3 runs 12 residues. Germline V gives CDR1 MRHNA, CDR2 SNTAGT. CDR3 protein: CASSLRGSEAFF. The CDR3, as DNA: TGTGCCAGCAGTCTCCGGGGGAGTGAAGCTTTCTTT.

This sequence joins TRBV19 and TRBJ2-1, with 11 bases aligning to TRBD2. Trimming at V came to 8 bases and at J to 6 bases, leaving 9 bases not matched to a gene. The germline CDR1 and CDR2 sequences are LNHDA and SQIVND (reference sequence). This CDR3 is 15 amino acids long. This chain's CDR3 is CASRATSGALNEQFF. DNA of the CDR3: TGTGCCAGTCGAGCGACTAGCGGGGCCCTCAATGAGCAGTTCTTC.

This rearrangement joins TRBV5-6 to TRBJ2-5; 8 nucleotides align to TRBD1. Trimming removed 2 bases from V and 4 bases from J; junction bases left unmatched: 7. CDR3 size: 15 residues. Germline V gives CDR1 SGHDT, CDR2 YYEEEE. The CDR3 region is CASSLAGQGVETQYF. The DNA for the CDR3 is TGTGCCAGCAGCTTAGCAGGACAGGGTGTAGAGACCCAGTACTTC. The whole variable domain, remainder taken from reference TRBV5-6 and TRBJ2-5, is DAGVTQSPTHLIKTRGQQVTLRCSPKSGHDTVSWYQQALGQGPQFIFQYYEEEERQRGNFPDRFSGHQFPNYSSELNVNALLLGDSALYLCASSLAGQGVETQYFGPGTRLLVL.

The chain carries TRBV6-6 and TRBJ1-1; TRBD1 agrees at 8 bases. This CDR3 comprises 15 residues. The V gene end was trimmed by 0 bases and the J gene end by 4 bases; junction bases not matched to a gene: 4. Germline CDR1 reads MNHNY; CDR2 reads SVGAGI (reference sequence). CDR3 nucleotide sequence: TGTGCCAGCAGTTACTCTCCAGGGGGCGGCACTGAAGCTTTCTTT. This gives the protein CASSYSPGGGTEAFF.

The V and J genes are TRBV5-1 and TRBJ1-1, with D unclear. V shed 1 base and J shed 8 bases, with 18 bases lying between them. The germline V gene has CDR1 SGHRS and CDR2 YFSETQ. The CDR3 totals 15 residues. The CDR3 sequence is CASSLNGFSLGEAFF. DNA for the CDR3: TGCGCCAGCAGCTTGAATGGGTTCTCACTTGGGGAAGCTTTCTTT.

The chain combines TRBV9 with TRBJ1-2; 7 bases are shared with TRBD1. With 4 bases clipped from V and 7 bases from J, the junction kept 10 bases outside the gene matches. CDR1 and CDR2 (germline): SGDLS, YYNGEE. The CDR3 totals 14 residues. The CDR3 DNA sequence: TGTGCCAGCAGCCAAGACTTAACAGGGGCTGGCTACACCTTC. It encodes CASSQDLTGAGYTF.

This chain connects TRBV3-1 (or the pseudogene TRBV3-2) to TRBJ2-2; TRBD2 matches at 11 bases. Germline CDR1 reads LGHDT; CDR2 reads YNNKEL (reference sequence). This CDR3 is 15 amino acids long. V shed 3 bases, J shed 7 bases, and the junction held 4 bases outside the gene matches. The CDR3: CASSHLTSGNGELFF. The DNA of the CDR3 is TGTGCCAGCAGCCATTTGACTAGCGGGAACGGGGAGCTGTTTTTT.

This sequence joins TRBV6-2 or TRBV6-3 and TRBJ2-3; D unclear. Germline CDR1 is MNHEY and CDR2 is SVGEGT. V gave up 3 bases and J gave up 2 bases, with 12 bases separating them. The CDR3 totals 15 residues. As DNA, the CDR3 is TGTGCCAGCAGTTATTGGTCTGGGAACACAGATACGCAGTATTTT. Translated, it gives CASSYWSGNTDTQYF.